This TCR beta chain is from a study of CD8 T cells in Susac syndrome. The CDR3 loop spans 15 amino acids. Looked up from germline, CDR1 is SGHDN and CDR2 is FVKESK. The V end was cut by 0 bases, the J end by 4 bases, with 12 bases between. Sequencing of TCR beta was undertaken in CD8+ and CD4+ T cells derived from blood. RNA, at roughly 0.45 to 1 ug, was reverse transcribed with random hexamers. From the immunoSEQ multiplex PCR reads, TCRdb called clonotypes with MiXCR, one entry per CDR3 protein. This table has approximately 200,000 distinct CDR3 sequences, just under 95% appearing once. This clonotype was obtained from a human donor with multiple sclerosis. The V gene is TRBV14, the J gene TRBJ1-2; possible D gene TRBD1, 6 bases. Material for sequencing was CD4+ T cells from PBMCs. CDR3 loop: CASSQDLTGRYGYTF. Here the CDR3 DNA reads TGTGCCAGCAGCCAAGATCTGACAGGACGCTATGGCTACACCTTC.